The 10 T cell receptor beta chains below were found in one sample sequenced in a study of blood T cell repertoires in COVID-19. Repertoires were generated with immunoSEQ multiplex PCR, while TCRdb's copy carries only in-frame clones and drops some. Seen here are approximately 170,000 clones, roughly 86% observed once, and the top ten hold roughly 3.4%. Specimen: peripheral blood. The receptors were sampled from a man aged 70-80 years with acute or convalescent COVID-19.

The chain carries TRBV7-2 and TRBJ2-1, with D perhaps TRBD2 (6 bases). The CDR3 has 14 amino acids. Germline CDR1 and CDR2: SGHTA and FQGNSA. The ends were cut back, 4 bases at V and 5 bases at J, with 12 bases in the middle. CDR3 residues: CASSSRDFNNEQFF. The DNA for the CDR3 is TGTGCCAGCAGCTCCCGGGACTTTAACAATGAGCAGTTCTTC.

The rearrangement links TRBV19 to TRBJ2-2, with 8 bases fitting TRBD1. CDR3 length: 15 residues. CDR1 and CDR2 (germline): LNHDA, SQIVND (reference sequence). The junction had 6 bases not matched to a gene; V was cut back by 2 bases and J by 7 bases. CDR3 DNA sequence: TGTGCCAGTAGTATACAGGACAGGGATAGCGGGGAGCTGTTTTTT. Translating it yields CASSIQDRDSGELFF.

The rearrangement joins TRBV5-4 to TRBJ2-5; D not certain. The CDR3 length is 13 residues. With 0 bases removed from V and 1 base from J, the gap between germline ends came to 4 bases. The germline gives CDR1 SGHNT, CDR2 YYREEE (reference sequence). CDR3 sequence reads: CASSLDTQETQYF. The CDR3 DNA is TGTGCCAGCAGCTTGGACACCCAAGAGACCCAGTACTTC.

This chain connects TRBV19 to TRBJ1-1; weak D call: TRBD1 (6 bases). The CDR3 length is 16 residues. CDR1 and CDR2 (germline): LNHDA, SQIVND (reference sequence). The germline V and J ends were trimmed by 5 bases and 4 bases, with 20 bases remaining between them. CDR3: CASSPPVGRGGTEAFF. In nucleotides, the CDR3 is TGTGCCAGTAGTCCCCCGGTCGGCAGGGGTGGCACTGAAGCTTTCTTT.

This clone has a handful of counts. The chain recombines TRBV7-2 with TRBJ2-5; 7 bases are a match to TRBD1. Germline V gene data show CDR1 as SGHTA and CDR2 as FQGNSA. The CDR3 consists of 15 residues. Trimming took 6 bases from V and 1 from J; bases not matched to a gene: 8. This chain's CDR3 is CASSPEWTGQETQYF. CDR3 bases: TGTGCCAGCAGTCCCGAATGGACAGGCCAAGAGACCCAGTACTTC. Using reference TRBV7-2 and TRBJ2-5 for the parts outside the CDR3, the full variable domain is GAGVSQSPSNKVTEKGKDVELRCDPISGHTALYWYRQSLGQGLEFLIYFQGNSAPDKSGLPSDRFSAERTGGSVSTLTIQRTQQEDSAVYLCASSPEWTGQETQYFGPGTRLLVL.

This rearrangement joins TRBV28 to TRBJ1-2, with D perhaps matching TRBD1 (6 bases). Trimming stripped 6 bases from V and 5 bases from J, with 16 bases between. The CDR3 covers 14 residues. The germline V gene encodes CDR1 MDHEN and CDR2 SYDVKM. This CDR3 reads CASRTQGSLYGYTF. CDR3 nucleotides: TGTGCCAGCAGAACACAGGGCTCTTTATATGGCTACACCTTC.

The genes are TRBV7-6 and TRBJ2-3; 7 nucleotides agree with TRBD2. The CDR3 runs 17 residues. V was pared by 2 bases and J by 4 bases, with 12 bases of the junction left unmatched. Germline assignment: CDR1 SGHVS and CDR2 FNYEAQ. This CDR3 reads CASSLFVGGEEADTQYF. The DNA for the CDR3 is TGTGCCAGCAGCTTATTCGTTGGGGGGGAAGAGGCAGATACGCAGTATTTT.

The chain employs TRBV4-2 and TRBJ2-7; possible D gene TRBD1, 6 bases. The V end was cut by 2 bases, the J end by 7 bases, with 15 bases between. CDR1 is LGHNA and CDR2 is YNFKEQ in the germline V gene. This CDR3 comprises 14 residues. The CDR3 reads CASSQSRGLGEQYF. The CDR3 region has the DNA TGTGCCAGCAGCCAAAGCAGGGGTTTGGGGGAGCAGTACTTC.

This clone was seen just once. CDR3 loop: CASSPGQGAYGYTF. CDR3 coding DNA: TGTGCCAGCAGCCCGGGACAGGGGGCCTATGGCTACACCTTC. The V and J genes are TRBV7-3 and TRBJ1-2, with 12 nucleotides matching TRBD1. J gave up 4 bases and V 5 bases, and 2 bases lay outside the gene matches. This CDR3 contains 14 residues. Looked up from germline, CDR1 is SGHTA and CDR2 is FQGTGA.

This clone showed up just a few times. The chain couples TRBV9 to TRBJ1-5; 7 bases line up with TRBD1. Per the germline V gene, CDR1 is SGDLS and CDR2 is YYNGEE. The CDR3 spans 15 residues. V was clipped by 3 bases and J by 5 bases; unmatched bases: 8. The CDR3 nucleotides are TGTGCCAGCAGCGCCACGGACAGGTGGGATCAGCCCCAGCATTTT. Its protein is CASSATDRWDQPQHF.